The 2 T cell receptor beta chains in this list originate from one sample, sequenced in a study of spatial heterogeneity in lung cancer. In TCRdb, the 5' RACE reads were re-called with MiXCR into one record per CDR3 protein. The data show around 23,000 distinct CDR3 sequences, 2.5% to 4% seen once. The time point was: sample taken at primary tumor resection. Sample: PBMCs, taken at surgery. The receptors shown here come from a female donor with early-stage non-small cell lung cancer.

At least ten counts were recorded for this clonotype. The rearrangement uses TRBV7-6 and TRBJ2-3; D may be TRBD1 (5 bases). Germline CDR1 SGHVS, CDR2 FNYEAQ. The CDR3 is 13 amino acids. The V and J ends lost 5 bases and 5 bases respectively, with 11 bases between them. DNA for the CDR3: TGTGCCAGCAGCCTCAGACAGATAGATACGCAGTATTTT. It is translated as CASSLRQIDTQYF.

This clonotype was detected many times. This chain connects TRBV11-2 to TRBJ2-1; D possibly uses TRBD1 or TRBD2 (5 bases each). The CDR3 runs 12 residues. With 5 bases removed from V and 10 bases from J, the gap between germline ends came to 12 bases. Germline V gene data show CDR1 as SGHAT and CDR2 as FQNNGV. This CDR3 reads CASSQLGREQFF. DNA for the CDR3: TGTGCCAGCAGCCAATTGGGACGGGAGCAGTTCTTC.